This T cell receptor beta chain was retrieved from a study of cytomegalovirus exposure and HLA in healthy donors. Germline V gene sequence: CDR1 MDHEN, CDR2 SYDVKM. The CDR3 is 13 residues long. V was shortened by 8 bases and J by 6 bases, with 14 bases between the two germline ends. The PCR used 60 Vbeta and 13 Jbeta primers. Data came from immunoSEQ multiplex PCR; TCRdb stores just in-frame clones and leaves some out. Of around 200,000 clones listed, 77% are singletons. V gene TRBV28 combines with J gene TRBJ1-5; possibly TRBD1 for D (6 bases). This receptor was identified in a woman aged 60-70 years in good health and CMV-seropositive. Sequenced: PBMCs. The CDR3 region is CASGGHRGQPQHF. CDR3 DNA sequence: TGTGCCAGCGGGGGCCATAGGGGTCAGCCCCAGCATTTT.